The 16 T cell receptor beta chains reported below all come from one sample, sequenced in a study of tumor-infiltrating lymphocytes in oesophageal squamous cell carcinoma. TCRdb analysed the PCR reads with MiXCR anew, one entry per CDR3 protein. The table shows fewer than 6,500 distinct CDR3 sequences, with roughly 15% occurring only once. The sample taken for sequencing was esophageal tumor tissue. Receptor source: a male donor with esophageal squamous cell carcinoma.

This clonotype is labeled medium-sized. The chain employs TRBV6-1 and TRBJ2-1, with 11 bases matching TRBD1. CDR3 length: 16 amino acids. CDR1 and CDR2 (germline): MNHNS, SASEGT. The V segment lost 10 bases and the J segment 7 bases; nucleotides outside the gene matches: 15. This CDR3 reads CAITGQGAIRGNEQFF. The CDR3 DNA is TGTGCCATCACCGGACAGGGGGCAATTAGGGGGAATGAGCAGTTCTTC.

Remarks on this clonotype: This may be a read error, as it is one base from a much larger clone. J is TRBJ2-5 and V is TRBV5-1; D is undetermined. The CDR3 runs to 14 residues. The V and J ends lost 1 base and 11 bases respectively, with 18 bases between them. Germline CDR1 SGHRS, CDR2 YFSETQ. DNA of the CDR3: TGCGCCAGCAGCTTGAAGAAGGCTAACAATGAGCAGTACTTC. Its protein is CASSLKKANNEQYF.

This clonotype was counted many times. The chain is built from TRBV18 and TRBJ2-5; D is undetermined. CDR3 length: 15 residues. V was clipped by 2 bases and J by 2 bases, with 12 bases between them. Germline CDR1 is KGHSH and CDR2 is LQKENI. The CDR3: CASSPVRTGQETQYF. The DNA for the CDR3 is TGTGCCAGCTCACCAGTTAGGACCGGGCAAGAGACCCAGTACTTC.

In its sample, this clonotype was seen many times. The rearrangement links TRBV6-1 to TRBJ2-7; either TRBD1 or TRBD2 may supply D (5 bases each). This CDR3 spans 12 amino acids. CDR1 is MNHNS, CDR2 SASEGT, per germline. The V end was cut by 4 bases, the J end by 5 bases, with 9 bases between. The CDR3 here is CASSGPGHEQYF. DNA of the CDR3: TGTGCCAGCAGTGGACCGGGACACGAGCAGTACTTC.

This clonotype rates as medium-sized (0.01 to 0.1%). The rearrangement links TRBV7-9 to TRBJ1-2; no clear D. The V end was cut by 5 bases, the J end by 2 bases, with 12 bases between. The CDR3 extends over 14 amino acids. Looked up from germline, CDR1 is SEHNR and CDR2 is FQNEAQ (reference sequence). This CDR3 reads CASSPTGSNYGYTF. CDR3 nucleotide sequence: TGTGCCAGCAGCCCCACTGGATCCAACTATGGCTACACCTTC.

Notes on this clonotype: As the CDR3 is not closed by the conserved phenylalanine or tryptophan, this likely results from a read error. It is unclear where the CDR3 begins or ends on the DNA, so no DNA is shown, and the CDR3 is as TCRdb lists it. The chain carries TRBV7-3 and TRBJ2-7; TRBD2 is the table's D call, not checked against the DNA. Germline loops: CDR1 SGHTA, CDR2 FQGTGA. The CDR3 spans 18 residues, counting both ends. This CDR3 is CASSFEAGLSYNEQLFGA.

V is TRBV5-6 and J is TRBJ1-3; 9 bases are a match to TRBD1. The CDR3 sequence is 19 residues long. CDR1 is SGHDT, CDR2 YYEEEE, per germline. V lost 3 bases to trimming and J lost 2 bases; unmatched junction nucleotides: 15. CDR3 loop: CASSSPGGDRARTGNTIYF. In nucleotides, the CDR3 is TGTGCCAGCAGCTCTCCTGGGGGGGACAGGGCGAGGACTGGAAACACCATATATTTT.

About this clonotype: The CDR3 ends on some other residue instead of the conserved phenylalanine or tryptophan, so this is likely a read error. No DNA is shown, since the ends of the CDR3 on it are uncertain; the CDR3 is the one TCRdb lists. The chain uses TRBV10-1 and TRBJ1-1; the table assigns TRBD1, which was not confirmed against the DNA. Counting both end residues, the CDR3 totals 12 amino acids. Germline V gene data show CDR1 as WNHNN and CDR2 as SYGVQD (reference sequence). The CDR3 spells CATPSNEQYFGA.

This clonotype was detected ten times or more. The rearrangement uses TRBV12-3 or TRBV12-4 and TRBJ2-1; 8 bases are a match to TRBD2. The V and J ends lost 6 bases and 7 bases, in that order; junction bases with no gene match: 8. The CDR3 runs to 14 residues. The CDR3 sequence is CASSPGGGANEQFF. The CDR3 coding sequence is TGTGCCAGCAGCCCCGGGGGGGGGGCAAATGAGCAGTTCTTC.

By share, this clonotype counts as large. CDR3 sequence (DNA): TGTGCCAGCAGCTTAGTCGGGGGAGAGACCCAGTACTTC. This translates into CASSLVGGETQYF. The rearrangement uses TRBV7-6 and TRBJ2-5, with D possibly TRBD2 on 6 matching bases. CDR1 is SGHVS and CDR2 is FNYEAQ in the germline V gene. This CDR3 contains 13 residues. V lost 1 base, J lost 4 bases, and 7 bases lay in between.

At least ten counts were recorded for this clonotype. CDR3 DNA: TGCGCCAGCAGTCCCCCCGGTCAGCCCCAGCATTTT. Translating gives CASSPPGQPQHF. This chain uses TRBV10-2 with TRBJ1-5; D remains unclear. The germline gives CDR1 WSHSY, CDR2 SAAADI. CDR3 size: 12 residues. Trimming took 5 bases from V and 6 from J, leaving 8 bases between them.

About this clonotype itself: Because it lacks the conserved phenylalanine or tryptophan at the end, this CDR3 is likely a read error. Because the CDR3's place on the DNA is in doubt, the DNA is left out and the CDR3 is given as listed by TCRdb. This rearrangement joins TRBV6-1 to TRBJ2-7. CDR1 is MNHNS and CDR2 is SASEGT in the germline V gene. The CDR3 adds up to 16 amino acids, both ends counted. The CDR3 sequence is CASSENIGKYGYTFGS.

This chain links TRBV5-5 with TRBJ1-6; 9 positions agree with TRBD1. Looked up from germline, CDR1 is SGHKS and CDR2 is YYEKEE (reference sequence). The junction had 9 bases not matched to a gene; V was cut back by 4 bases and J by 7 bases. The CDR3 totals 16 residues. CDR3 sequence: CASSNLPGQGNSPLHF. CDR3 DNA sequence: TGTGCCAGCAGCAATTTACCAGGACAGGGGAATTCACCCCTCCACTTT.

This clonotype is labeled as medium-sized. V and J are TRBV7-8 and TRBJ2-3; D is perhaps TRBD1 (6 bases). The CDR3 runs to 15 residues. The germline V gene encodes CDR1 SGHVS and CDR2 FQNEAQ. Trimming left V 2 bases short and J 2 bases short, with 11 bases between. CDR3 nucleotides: TGTGCCAGCAGCTTAATTTTGGGGGCCACAGATACGCAGTATTTT. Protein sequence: CASSLILGATDTQYF.

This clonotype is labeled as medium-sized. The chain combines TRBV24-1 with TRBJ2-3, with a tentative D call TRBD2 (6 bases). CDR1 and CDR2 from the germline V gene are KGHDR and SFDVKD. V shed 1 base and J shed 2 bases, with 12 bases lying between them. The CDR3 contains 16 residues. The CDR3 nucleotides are TGTGCCACCAGTGATTTCCAATCGGGACTCACAGATACGCAGTATTTT. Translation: CATSDFQSGLTDTQYF.

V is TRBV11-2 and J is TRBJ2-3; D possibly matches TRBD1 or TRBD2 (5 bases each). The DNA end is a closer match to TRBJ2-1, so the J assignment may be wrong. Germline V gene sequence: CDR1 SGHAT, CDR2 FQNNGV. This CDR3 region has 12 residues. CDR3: CASSLGVVVQFF. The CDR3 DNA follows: TGTGCCAGCAGCTTGGGGGTAGTGGTGCAGTTCTTC.